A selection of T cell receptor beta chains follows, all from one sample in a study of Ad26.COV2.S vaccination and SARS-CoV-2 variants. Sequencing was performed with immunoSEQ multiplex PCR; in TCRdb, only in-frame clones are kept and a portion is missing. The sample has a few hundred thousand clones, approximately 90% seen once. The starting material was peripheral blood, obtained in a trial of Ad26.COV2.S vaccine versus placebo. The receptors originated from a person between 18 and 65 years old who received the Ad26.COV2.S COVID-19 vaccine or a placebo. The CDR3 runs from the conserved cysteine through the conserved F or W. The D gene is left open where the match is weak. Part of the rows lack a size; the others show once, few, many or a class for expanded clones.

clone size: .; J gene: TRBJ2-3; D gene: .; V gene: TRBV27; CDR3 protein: CASLDLGEPESDTQYF; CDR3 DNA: TGTGCCAGTTTAGACTTGGGGGAGCCCGAGTCAGATACGCAGTATTTT
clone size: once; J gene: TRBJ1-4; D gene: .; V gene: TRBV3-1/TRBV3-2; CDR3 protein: CASSQVRGVNEKLFF; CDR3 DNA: TGTGCCAGCAGCCAAGTCAGAGGGGTTAATGAAAAACTGTTTTTT
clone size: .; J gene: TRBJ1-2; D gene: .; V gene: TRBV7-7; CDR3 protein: CASSPRTGPNYGYTF; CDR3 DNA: TGTGCCAGCAGCCCCAGAACAGGTCCTAACTATGGCTACACCTTC
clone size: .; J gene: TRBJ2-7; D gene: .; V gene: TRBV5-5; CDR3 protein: CASSRIGTFSYEQYF; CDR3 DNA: TGTGCCAGCAGCAGAATTGGCACATTCTCCTACGAGCAGTACTTC
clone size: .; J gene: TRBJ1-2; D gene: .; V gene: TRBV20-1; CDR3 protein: CSARTYGYTF; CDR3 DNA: TGCAGTGCTAGGACCTATGGCTACACCTTC
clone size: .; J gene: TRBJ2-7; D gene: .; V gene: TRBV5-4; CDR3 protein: CASSLGVRGSYEQYF; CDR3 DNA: TGTGCCAGCAGCTTGGGGGTCAGGGGCTCCTACGAGCAGTACTTC
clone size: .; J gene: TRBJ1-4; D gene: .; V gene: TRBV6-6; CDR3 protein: CASSYSENEKLFF; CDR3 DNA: TGTGCCAGCAGTTACTCGGAAAATGAAAAACTGTTTTTT
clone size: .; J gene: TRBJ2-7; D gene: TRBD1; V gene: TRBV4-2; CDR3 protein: CASSPGQGVYEQYF; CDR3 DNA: TGTGCCAGCAGCCCTGGACAGGGGGTTTACGAGCAGTACTTC
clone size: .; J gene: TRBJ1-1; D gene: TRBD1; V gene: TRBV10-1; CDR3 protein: CAIGTGPDMNTEAFF; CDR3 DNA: TGCGCCATAGGGACAGGGCCCGACATGAACACTGAAGCTTTCTTT
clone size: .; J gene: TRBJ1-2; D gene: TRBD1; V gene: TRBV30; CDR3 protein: CAWNGDRANYGYTF; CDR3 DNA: TGTGCCTGGAATGGGGACAGAGCTAACTATGGCTACACCTTC
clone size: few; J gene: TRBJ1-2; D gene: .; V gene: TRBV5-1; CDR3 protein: CASSPGGRSPNYGYTF; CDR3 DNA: TGCGCCAGCAGCCCGGGGGGCAGGAGTCCTAACTATGGCTACACCTTC
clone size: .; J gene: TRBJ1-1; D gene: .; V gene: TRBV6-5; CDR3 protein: CASRGRRMMNTEAFF; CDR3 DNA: TGTGCCAGCCGGGGGCGTCGTATGATGAACACTGAAGCTTTCTTT
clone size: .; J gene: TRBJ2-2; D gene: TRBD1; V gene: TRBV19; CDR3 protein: CASSTTGPGELFF; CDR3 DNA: TGTGCCAGTAGTACGACAGGGCCCGGGGAGCTGTTTTTT
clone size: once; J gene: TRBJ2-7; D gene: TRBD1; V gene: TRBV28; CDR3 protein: CASSSGQNYEQYF; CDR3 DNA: TGTGCCAGCAGTTCGGGACAGAACTACGAGCAGTACTTC
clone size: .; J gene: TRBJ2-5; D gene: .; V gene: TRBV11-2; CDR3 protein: CASSLDSWGEETQYF; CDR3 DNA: TGTGCCAGCAGCTTAGATAGCTGGGGGGAAGAGACCCAGTACTTC
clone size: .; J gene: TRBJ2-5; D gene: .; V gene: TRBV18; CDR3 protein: CASSPLGDETQYF; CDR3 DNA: TGTGCCAGCTCACCTTTAGGGGACGAGACCCAGTACTTC
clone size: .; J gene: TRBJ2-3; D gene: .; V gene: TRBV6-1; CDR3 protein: CASSEAPPGRSTDTQYF; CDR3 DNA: TGTGCCAGCAGTGAAGCGCCACCGGGACGGAGCACAGATACGCAGTATTTT
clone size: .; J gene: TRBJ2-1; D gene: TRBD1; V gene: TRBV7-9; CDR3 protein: CASSLVPGQALNSNNEQFF; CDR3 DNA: TGTGCCAGCAGCTTAGTTCCGGGACAGGCCCTAAATAGTAACAATGAGCAGTTCTTC
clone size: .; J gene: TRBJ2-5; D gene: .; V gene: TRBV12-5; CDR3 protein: CASGLDQAGPTQETQYF; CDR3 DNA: TGTGCTAGTGGTTTGGACCAAGCGGGTCCTACCCAAGAGACCCAGTACTTC
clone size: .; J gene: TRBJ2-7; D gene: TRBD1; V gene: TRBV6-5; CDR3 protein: CASRDSSYEQYF; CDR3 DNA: TGTGCCTCCCGGGACAGCTCCTACGAGCAGTACTTC
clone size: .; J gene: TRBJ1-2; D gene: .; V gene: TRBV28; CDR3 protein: CASSPRTDYGYTF; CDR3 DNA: TGTGCCAGCAGTCCGCGGACGGATTATGGCTACACCTTC
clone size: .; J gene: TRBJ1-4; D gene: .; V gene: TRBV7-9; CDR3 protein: CASQRRGEKLFF; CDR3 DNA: TGTGCCAGCCAGAGGAGGGGTGAAAAACTGTTTTTT
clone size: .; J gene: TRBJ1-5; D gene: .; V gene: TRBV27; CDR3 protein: CASSLADANQPQHF; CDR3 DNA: TGTGCCAGCAGTTTAGCGGACGCCAATCAGCCCCAGCATTTT
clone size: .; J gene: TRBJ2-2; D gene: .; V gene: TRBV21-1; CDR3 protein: CASSETGDATRTGELFF; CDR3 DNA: TGTGCCAGCAGCGAGACAGGGGACGCGACAAGGACCGGGGAGCTGTTTTTT
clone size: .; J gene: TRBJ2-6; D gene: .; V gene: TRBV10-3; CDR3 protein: CAISESSSGANVLTF; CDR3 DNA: TGTGCCATCAGTGAGTCGAGCTCTGGGGCCAACGTCCTGACTTTC
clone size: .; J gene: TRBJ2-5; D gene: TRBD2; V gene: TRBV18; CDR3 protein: CASSLTSGQETQYF; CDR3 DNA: TGTGCCAGCTCACTGACTAGCGGCCAAGAGACCCAGTACTTC
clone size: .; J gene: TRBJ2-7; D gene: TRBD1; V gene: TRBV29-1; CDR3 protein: CSVETGTGQGAYEQYF; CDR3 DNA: TGCAGCGTTGAAACGGGGACCGGACAGGGGGCCTACGAGCAGTACTTC
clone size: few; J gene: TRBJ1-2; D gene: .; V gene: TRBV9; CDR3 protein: CASSVGQTGYGYTF; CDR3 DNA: TGTGCCAGCAGCGTAGGACAGACTGGCTATGGCTACACCTTC
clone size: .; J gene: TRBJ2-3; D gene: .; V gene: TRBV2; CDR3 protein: CASSETLPWLASTDTQYF; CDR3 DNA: TGTGCCAGCAGTGAGACCCTCCCGTGGCTAGCCAGCACAGATACGCAGTATTTT
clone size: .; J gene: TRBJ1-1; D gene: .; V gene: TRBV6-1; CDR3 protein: CASSELGDETTFF; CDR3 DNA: TGTGCCAGCAGTGAATTGGGGGATGAAACGACTTTCTTT
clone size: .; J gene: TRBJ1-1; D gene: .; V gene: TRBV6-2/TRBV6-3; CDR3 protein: CASSYGVMNTEAFF; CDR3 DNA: TGTGCCAGCAGTTACGGAGTCATGAACACTGAAGCTTTCTTT
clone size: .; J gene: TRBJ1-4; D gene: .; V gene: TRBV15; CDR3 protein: CATSIGLATNEKLFF; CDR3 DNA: TGTGCCACCAGCATAGGCCTTGCAACTAATGAAAAACTGTTTTTT
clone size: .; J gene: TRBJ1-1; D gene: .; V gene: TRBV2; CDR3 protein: CASSGGTQMNTEAFF; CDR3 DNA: TGTGCCAGCAGTGGAGGGACACAAATGAACACTGAAGCTTTCTTT
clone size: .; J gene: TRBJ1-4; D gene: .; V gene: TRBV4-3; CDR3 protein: CASSQVRQGKLFF; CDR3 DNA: TGCGCCAGCAGCCAAGTGAGGCAGGGAAAACTGTTTTTT
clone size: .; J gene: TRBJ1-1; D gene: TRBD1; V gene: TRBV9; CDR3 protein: CASSVTGGTEAFF; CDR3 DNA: TGTGCCAGCAGCGTTACAGGGGGCACTGAAGCTTTCTTT
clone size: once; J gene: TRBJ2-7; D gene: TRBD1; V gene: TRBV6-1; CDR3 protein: CASSAVRQGRAYEQYF; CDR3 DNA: TGTGCCAGCAGTGCAGTGAGACAGGGAAGGGCCTACGAGCAGTACTTC
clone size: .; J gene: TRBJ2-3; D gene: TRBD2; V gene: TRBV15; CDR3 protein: CATSRGGLAGVTDTQYF; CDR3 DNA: TGTGCCACCAGCAGAGGGGGACTAGCGGGGGTCACAGATACGCAGTATTTT
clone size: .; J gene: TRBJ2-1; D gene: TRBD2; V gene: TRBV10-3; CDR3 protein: CAISDPETSYYNEQFF; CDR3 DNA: TGTGCCATCAGTGACCCGGAGACTAGCTACTACAATGAGCAGTTCTTC
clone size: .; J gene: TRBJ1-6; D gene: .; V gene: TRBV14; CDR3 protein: CASSPPGPLGPLHF; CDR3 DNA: TGTGCCAGCAGCCCGCCGGGGCCCCTGGGCCCCCTCCACTTT
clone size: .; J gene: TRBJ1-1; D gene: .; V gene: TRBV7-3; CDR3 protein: CASSLYTGVNTEAFF; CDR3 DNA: TGTGCCAGCAGCTTATATACGGGGGTGAACACTGAAGCTTTCTTT
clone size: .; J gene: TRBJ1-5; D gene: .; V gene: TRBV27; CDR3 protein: CASSSSGTLADQPQHF; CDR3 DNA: TGTGCCAGCAGTTCCAGCGGGACACTCGCGGATCAGCCCCAGCATTTT
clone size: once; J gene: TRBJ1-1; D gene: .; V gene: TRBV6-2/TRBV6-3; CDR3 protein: CASSYDNTEAFF; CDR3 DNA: TGTGCCAGCAGTTACGATAACACTGAAGCTTTCTTT
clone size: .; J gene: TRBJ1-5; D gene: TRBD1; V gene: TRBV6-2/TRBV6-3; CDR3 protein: CASSPRQGRQPQHF; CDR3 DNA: TGTGCCAGCAGTCCCAGACAGGGGAGGCAGCCCCAGCATTTT
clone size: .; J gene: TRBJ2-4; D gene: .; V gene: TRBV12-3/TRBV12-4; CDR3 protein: CASSLGGKNIQYF; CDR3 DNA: TGTGCCAGCAGTTTAGGTGGGAAAAACATTCAGTACTTC
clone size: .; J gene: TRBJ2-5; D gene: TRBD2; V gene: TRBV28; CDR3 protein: CASRDLRGAPETQYF; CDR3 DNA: TGTGCCAGCAGAGATTTGCGGGGGGCTCCAGAGACCCAGTACTTC
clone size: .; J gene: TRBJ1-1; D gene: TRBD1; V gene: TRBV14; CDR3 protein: CASSLGTAKDMNTEAFF; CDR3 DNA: TGTGCCAGCAGCCTCGGGACAGCGAAAGACATGAACACTGAAGCTTTCTTT
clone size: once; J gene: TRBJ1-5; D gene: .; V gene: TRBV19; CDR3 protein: CASSIRGNSNQPQHF; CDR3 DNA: TGTGCCAGTAGTATACGGGGCAATAGCAATCAGCCCCAGCATTTT
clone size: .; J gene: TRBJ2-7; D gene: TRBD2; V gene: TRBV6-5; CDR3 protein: CASRRAASGAYEQYF; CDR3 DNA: TGTGCCAGCAGACGCGCGGCTAGCGGGGCCTACGAGCAGTACTTC
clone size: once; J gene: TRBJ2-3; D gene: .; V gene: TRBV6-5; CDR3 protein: CASSYQVSADTQYF; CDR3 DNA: TGTGCCAGCAGTTACCAGGTCTCCGCAGATACGCAGTATTTT
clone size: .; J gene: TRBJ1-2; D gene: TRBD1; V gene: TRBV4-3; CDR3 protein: CASSQLTGSYGYTF; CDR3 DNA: TGCGCCAGCAGCCAACTGACAGGGAGCTATGGCTACACCTTC
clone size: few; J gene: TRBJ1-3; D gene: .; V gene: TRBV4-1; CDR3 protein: CASSPSGQLGSGNTIYF; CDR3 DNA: TGCGCCAGCAGCCCTTCGGGACAACTAGGCTCTGGAAACACCATATATTTT
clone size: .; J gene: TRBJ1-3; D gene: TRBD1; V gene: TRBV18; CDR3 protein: CASSPATGMNTIYF; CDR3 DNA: TGTGCCAGCTCACCAGCGACAGGGATGAACACCATATATTTT
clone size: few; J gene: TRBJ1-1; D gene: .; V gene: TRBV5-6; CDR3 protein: CASSRRAGGMNTEAFF; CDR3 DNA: TGTGCCAGCAGCCGCCGGGCAGGAGGCATGAACACTGAAGCTTTCTTT
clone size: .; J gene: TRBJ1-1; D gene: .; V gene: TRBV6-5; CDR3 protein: CASTLGMNTEAFF; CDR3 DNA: TGTGCCAGCACCCTAGGGATGAACACTGAAGCTTTCTTT